Listed below are T cell receptor beta chains from one sample, sequenced in a study of radiotherapy plus CTLA-4 blockade in lung cancer. Measured with immunoSEQ multiplex PCR; TCRdb has only the in-frame clones, and not every one. The sample lists nearly 95,000 clones, roughly four fifths seen once, with over 20% in the top ten. The specimen comprised peripheral blood, sampled from a patient treated with radiotherapy plus ipilimumab. The source is a human donor with non-small cell lung cancer that progressed on radiotherapy plus ipilimumab. CDR3s include the opening cysteine and the closing phenylalanine or tryptophan. Fields, in order: V gene, D gene, clone size, J gene, CDR3 protein, CDR3 DNA. A D gene is named only where the DNA matches it firmly. A clone size is listed for some rows: how often the clone was seen (once, few, many), or a class if it is expanded.

V: TRBV30; D: TRBD1; size: -; J: TRBJ2-5; CDR3: CAWTTGPETQYF; DNA: TGTGCCTGGACGACAGGGCCAGAGACCCAGTACTTC
V: TRBV11-2; D: TRBD2; size: once; J: TRBJ2-2; CDR3: CASSLVTSGGGTGELFF; DNA: TGTGCCAGCAGCTTAGTAACTAGCGGGGGTGGTACCGGGGAGCTGTTTTTT
V: TRBV2; D: -; size: -; J: TRBJ1-1; CDR3: CASSDLATGPQLCLF; DNA: TGTGCCAGCAGTGACTTGGCAACCGGGCCCCAATTATGTCTCTTT
V: TRBV7-9; D: -; size: -; J: TRBJ2-3; CDR3: CATERDVIGDTQYF; DNA: TGTGCCACCGAAAGGGACGTAATCGGAGATACGCAGTATTTT
V: TRBV5-6; D: -; size: -; J: TRBJ2-7; CDR3: CASSLGRRSRQAYEQYF; DNA: TGTGCCAGCAGCTTGGGCCGTAGGTCTAGACAGGCCTACGAGCAGTACTTC
V: TRBV5-6; D: -; size: -; J: TRBJ2-5; CDR3: CASNLAPLQETQYF; DNA: TGTGCCAGCAATCTGGCACCGCTCCAAGAGACCCAGTACTTC
V: TRBV14; D: -; size: -; J: TRBJ2-5; CDR3: CASSLRGGGNQETQYF; DNA: TGTGCCAGCAGCCTGAGGGGAGGGGGCAACCAAGAGACCCAGTACTTC
V: TRBV15; D: -; size: -; J: TRBJ1-2; CDR3: CATSRDVTDAYGYTF; DNA: TGTGCCACCAGCAGAGACGTGACAGATGCCTATGGCTACACCTTC
V: TRBV4-1; D: TRBD1; size: -; J: TRBJ2-2; CDR3: CASSQKGALGREFTGELFF; DNA: TGCGCCAGCAGCCAAAAGGGGGCTTTGGGCAGGGAGTTTACCGGGGAGCTGTTTTTT
V: TRBV19; D: -; size: -; J: TRBJ2-3; CDR3: CASRLVGADTQYF; DNA: TGTGCCAGTAGACTAGTCGGGGCAGATACGCAGTATTTT
V: TRBV13; D: -; size: -; J: TRBJ1-2; CDR3: CASSSGTDFVDYGYTF; DNA: TGTGCCAGCAGCTCAGGGACCGATTTTGTTGACTATGGCTACACCTTC
V: TRBV7-6; D: TRBD1; size: once; J: TRBJ1-3; CDR3: CASSLGTGSGNTIYF; DNA: TGTGCCAGCAGCTTAGGGACAGGCTCTGGAAACACCATATATTTT
V: TRBV28; D: -; size: -; J: TRBJ1-5; CDR3: CASSLSGVGAQPQHF; DNA: TGTGCCAGCAGTTTAAGCGGGGTTGGGGCTCAGCCCCAGCATTTT
V: TRBV7-9; D: -; size: few; J: TRBJ1-1; CDR3: CASSLTGNTEAFF; DNA: TGTGCCAGCAGCCTTACAGGGAACACTGAAGCTTTCTTT
V: TRBV19; D: -; size: -; J: TRBJ2-1; CDR3: CASSMWGSYNEQFF; DNA: TGTGCCAGTAGTATGTGGGGCTCCTACAATGAGCAGTTCTTC
V: TRBV28; D: TRBD1; size: many; J: TRBJ2-7; CDR3: CASFRQGPYEQYF; DNA: TGTGCCAGCTTCCGACAGGGACCCTACGAGCAGTACTTC
V: TRBV2; D: -; size: -; J: TRBJ2-1; CDR3: CASSENRAYYNEQFF; DNA: TGTGCCAGCAGTGAAAACAGGGCCTACTACAATGAGCAGTTCTTC
V: TRBV6-5; D: -; size: -; J: TRBJ1-2; CDR3: CATGGAKGVYGYTF; DNA: TGTGCCACCGGCGGGGCCAAGGGTGTCTATGGCTACACCTTC
V: TRBV9; D: TRBD2; size: -; J: TRBJ2-1; CDR3: CASSDGFSSGGYNEQFF; DNA: TGTGCCAGCAGTGACGGTTTTTCTAGCGGGGGGTACAATGAGCAGTTCTTC
V: TRBV14; D: -; size: -; J: TRBJ1-1; CDR3: CASSQDEGRYTEAFF; DNA: TGTGCCAGCAGCCAAGATGAGGGGAGGTACACTGAAGCTTTCTTT
V: TRBV7-9; D: -; size: once; J: TRBJ2-7; CDR3: CASSFQGPPTF; DNA: TGTGCCAGCAGCTTTCAGGGCCCACCGACGTTC
V: TRBV6-5; D: -; size: -; J: TRBJ1-1; CDR3: CASSYIGRDKAFF; DNA: TGTGCCAGCAGTTACATCGGACGGGATAAAGCTTTCTTT
V: TRBV20-1; D: -; size: -; J: TRBJ1-1; CDR3: CSASSGNEAFF; DNA: TGCAGTGCTAGTTCCGGTAATGAGGCTTTCTTT
V: TRBV10-1; D: -; size: -; J: TRBJ1-1; CDR3: CASSPTGENTEAFF; DNA: TGCGCCAGCAGCCCGACAGGCGAGAACACTGAAGCTTTCTTT
V: TRBV25-1; D: -; size: once; J: TRBJ2-7; CDR3: CASSEGWGSYEQYF; DNA: TGTGCCAGCAGTGAAGGGTGGGGTTCCTACGAGCAGTACTTC
V: TRBV9; D: TRBD2; size: -; J: TRBJ2-3; CDR3: CASSVLAGGPGDTQYF; DNA: TGTGCCAGCAGCGTACTAGCGGGAGGGCCAGGAGATACGCAGTATTTT
V: TRBV7-9; D: -; size: -; J: TRBJ2-1; CDR3: CASSLAVGGRGEEQFF; DNA: TGTGCCAGCAGCTTAGCGGTCGGTGGCAGGGGGGAAGAGCAGTTCTTC
V: TRBV13; D: TRBD1; size: many; J: TRBJ1-1; CDR3: CASSPRTGEAFF; DNA: TGTGCCAGCAGCCCTAGGACAGGAGAAGCTTTCTTT
V: TRBV18; D: TRBD1; size: -; J: TRBJ1-1; CDR3: CASSRTGPTEAFF; DNA: TGTGCCAGCTCACGGACAGGCCCAACTGAAGCTTTCTTT
V: TRBV9; D: -; size: -; J: TRBJ2-3; CDR3: CASSVDGRADTQYF; DNA: TGTGCCAGCAGCGTAGATGGCAGGGCCGATACGCAGTATTTT
V: TRBV5-4; D: TRBD1; size: once; J: TRBJ1-2; CDR3: CASSSGQGPRGYTF; DNA: TGTGCCAGCAGCTCCGGACAGGGGCCTCGGGGCTACACCTTC
V: TRBV18; D: -; size: -; J: TRBJ2-1; CDR3: CASSAGQPYNEQFF; DNA: TGTGCCAGCTCAGCGGGACAGCCTTACAATGAGCAGTTCTTC
V: TRBV7-3; D: -; size: -; J: TRBJ2-1; CDR3: CASSALGTPVDEQFF; DNA: TGTGCCAGCAGCGCCCTTGGGACTCCCGTGGATGAGCAGTTCTTC
V: TRBV2; D: -; size: -; J: TRBJ1-2; CDR3: CASSEAGRFGYTF; DNA: TGTGCCAGCAGTGAAGCGGGACGGTTTGGCTACACCTTC
V: TRBV5-1; D: -; size: -; J: TRBJ2-5; CDR3: CASSLGSVRQEETQYF; DNA: TGCGCCAGCAGCTTGGGGTCTGTTCGCCAGGAGGAGACCCAGTACTTC
V: TRBV5-6; D: -; size: -; J: TRBJ1-2; CDR3: CASSSDNYGYTF; DNA: TGTGCCAGCAGCTCGGACAACTATGGCTACACCTTC
V: TRBV27; D: TRBD2; size: -; J: TRBJ2-2; CDR3: CASRQAGAYTGELFF; DNA: TGTGCCAGCAGGCAAGCGGGAGCGTACACCGGGGAGCTGTTTTTT
V: TRBV11-1; D: -; size: few; J: TRBJ1-1; CDR3: CASSLLEAEAFF; DNA: TGTGCCAGCAGCTTACTGGAGGCTGAAGCTTTCTTT
V: TRBV19; D: -; size: -; J: TRBJ2-6; CDR3: CASHRGSGANVLTF; DNA: TGTGCCTCCCACCGGGGGTCCGGGGCCAACGTCCTGACTTTC
V: TRBV7-3; D: -; size: -; J: TRBJ2-2; CDR3: CASSLMRGVNTGELFF; DNA: TGTGCCAGCAGCTTAATGAGGGGGGTGAACACCGGGGAGCTGTTTTTT
V: TRBV11-2; D: TRBD2; size: -; J: TRBJ2-7; CDR3: CASSSLAGGPNEQYF; DNA: TGTGCCAGCAGCTCACTAGCGGGAGGGCCCAACGAGCAGTACTTC
V: TRBV28; D: -; size: -; J: TRBJ2-3; CDR3: CASSHPPWRLEIIPGASTDTQYF; DNA: TGTGCCAGCAGCCACCCCCCCTGGCGACTTGAGATAATCCCCGGTGCTAGCACAGATACGCAGTATTTT
V: TRBV5-4; D: TRBD2; size: -; J: TRBJ2-7; CDR3: CASSPGGRVHEQYF; DNA: TGTGCCAGCAGTCCGGGCGGGAGGGTCCACGAGCAGTACTTC
V: TRBV11-2; D: TRBD1; size: -; J: TRBJ1-2; CDR3: CASSSNRDRGYGYTF; DNA: TGTGCCAGCAGCTCCAACCGGGACAGGGGATATGGCTACACCTTC
V: TRBV28; D: -; size: -; J: TRBJ2-2; CDR3: CASTVGGWGTGELFF; DNA: TGTGCCAGCACCGTCGGGGGTTGGGGCACCGGGGAGCTGTTTTTT
V: TRBV4-1; D: -; size: -; J: TRBJ2-5; CDR3: CASSQESSGTQYF; DNA: TGCGCCAGCAGCCAAGAGAGTAGCGGGACCCAGTACTTC
V: TRBV6-1; D: -; size: -; J: TRBJ2-5; CDR3: CASSEDPQETQYF; DNA: TGTGCCAGCAGTGAAGACCCGCAAGAGACCCAGTACTTC
V: TRBV7-9; D: -; size: once; J: TRBJ1-1; CDR3: CASSLPSGGTEAFF; DNA: TGTGCCAGCAGCCTCCCATCGGGGGGCACTGAAGCTTTCTTT
V: TRBV5-1; D: -; size: -; J: TRBJ1-1; CDR3: CASSPQGFNTEAFF; DNA: TGCGCCAGCAGCCCCCAGGGATTCAACACTGAAGCTTTCTTT
V: TRBV11-2; D: TRBD2; size: -; J: TRBJ2-1; CDR3: CASSTTSGSYNEQFF; DNA: TGTGCCAGCAGCACAACTAGCGGGAGTTACAATGAGCAGTTCTTC
V: TRBV18; D: TRBD1; size: -; J: TRBJ1-4; CDR3: CASSPGTGVYKLFF; DNA: TGTGCCAGCTCACCTGGGACAGGGGTATACAAACTGTTTTTT
V: TRBV29-1; D: -; size: -; J: TRBJ1-1; CDR3: CSSRGLLNTEAFF; DNA: TGCAGCTCCAGGGGACTTCTGAACACTGAAGCTTTCTTT
V: TRBV10-1; D: -; size: -; J: TRBJ2-1; CDR3: CASSEYVGSSYNEQFF; DNA: TGCGCCAGCAGTGAGTATGTCGGGAGTTCCTACAATGAGCAGTTCTTC
V: TRBV5-1; D: TRBD1; size: -; J: TRBJ2-2; CDR3: CASSPRTGDTGELFF; DNA: TGCGCCAGCAGCCCGCGGACAGGGGACACCGGGGAGCTGTTTTTT
V: TRBV30; D: TRBD1; size: -; J: TRBJ1-1; CDR3: CAWRGRTGGTEAFF; DNA: TGTGCCTGGAGAGGTAGGACAGGAGGCACTGAAGCTTTCTTT
V: TRBV5-1; D: -; size: -; J: TRBJ1-2; CDR3: CASSSSGSTGSYTF; DNA: TGCGCCAGCAGCTCGTCCGGATCGACAGGTTCTTACACCTTC
V: TRBV29-1; D: -; size: -; J: TRBJ2-1; CDR3: CSAGTFSSYNEQFF; DNA: TGCAGCGCCGGGACGTTCAGCTCCTACAATGAGCAGTTCTTC
V: TRBV10-3; D: TRBD2; size: -; J: TRBJ2-1; CDR3: CAISETTSGSGNEQFF; DNA: TGTGCCATCAGTGAAACAACTAGCGGGAGCGGCAATGAGCAGTTCTTC
V: TRBV7-2; D: -; size: -; J: TRBJ2-1; CDR3: CASSSGPTYNEQFF; DNA: TGTGCCAGCAGCTCGGGACCAACCTACAATGAGCAGTTCTTC